Shown below are 8 T cell receptor beta chains from a single sample sequenced in a study of glioma-infiltrating T cells after dendritic cell vaccination. Repertoires were generated with immunoSEQ multiplex PCR, while TCRdb's copy carries only in-frame clones and drops some. The sample holds some 100,000 clones, more than 70% seen once. Sequences were derived from blood, sampled before dendritic cell vaccination. These receptors were collected from a human donor with glioblastoma.

This clone was seen a handful of times. This sequence joins TRBV19 and TRBJ2-5; TRBD1 aligns across 10 bases. CDR3 length: 17 residues. Trimming removed 1 base from V and 7 bases from J; junction bases left unmatched: 12. Germline loops: CDR1 LNHDA, CDR2 SQIVND (reference sequence). The CDR3 coding sequence is TGTGCCAGTAGTATAGCCTCACTCGACAGGGGGCTAGGGACCCAGTACTTC. Protein sequence: CASSIASLDRGLGTQYF.

This chain links TRBV5-1 with TRBJ2-1; 10 positions match TRBD1. Trimming cost V 4 bases and J 7 bases; bases outside gene matches: 5. CDR3 size: 14 residues. Germline CDR1 SGHRS, CDR2 YFSETQ. The CDR3 DNA is TGCGCCAGCAGCCCGGGACAGGGGATAAATGAGCAGTTCTTC. It yields the protein CASSPGQGINEQFF.

CDR3 nucleotides: TGTGCCAGCAGCCTGACGGGAAGCTCCTACGAGCAGTACTTC. As protein: CASSLTGSSYEQYF. The V and J genes are TRBV14 and TRBJ2-7, with a tentative D call TRBD2 (5 bases). V lost 4 bases to trimming and J lost 0 bases, with 10 bases between them. Germline V gives CDR1 SGHDN, CDR2 FVKESK. The CDR3 loop spans 14 amino acids.

This rearrangement joins TRBV9 to TRBJ2-5, with D possibly matching TRBD1 (6 bases). Trimming left V 6 bases short and J 5 bases short, with 20 bases between. CDR3 length: 15 residues. Germline V CDR1 and CDR2: SGDLS, YYNGEE. The DNA for the CDR3 is TGTGCCAGCACAAATCCCGGACAGAGTAGGGAGACCCAGTACTTC. This sequence encodes CASTNPGQSRETQYF.

The genes are TRBV5-1 and TRBJ2-1; the D is unclear. Germline V gives CDR1 SGHRS, CDR2 YFSETQ. The CDR3 is 15 residues long. The V end lost 0 bases, the J end lost 0 bases, and 7 bases lay between the germline ends. CDR3 coding DNA: TGCGCCAGCAGCTTGGTCCGCGACTCCTACAATGAGCAGTTCTTC. It translates to CASSLVRDSYNEQFF.

The chain employs TRBV7-2 and TRBJ1-3; 7 positions match TRBD1. J gave up 0 bases and V 8 bases, and 4 bases lay outside the gene matches. The CDR3 extends over 14 amino acids. Germline V gene data show CDR1 as SGHTA and CDR2 as FQGNSA. For the CDR3, the DNA is TGTGCCAGCGGACGGACAGGCTCTGGAAACACCATATATTTT. This codes for CASGRTGSGNTIYF.

This chain connects TRBV5-1 to TRBJ2-3, with TRBD2 as a possible D gene (6 bases). Trimming cost V 3 bases and J 4 bases, with 12 bases left between them. The CDR3 spans 14 residues. CDR1 and CDR2 from the germline V gene are SGHRS and YFSETQ. CDR3 nucleotides: TGCGCCAGCAGCTCCGGGAGCCGCCCAGATACGCAGTATTTT. Its translation: CASSSGSRPDTQYF.

This clone has only one observation. V is TRBV9 and J is TRBJ1-6, with TRBD1 matching 7 bases. The trim removed 2 bases at V and 7 bases at J, leaving 6 bases unmatched. CDR1 is SGDLS and CDR2 is YYNGEE in the germline V gene. The CDR3 runs 15 residues. The CDR3 region is CASSVGDSLNSPLHF. The CDR3 DNA follows: TGTGCCAGCAGCGTCGGGGACAGTTTGAATTCACCCCTCCACTTT.